Presented here are 2 T cell receptor beta chains from one specimen sequenced in a study of neoadjuvant anti-PD-1 for oral cavity cancer. Sequenced by immunoSEQ multiplex PCR; TCRdb stores in-frame clones only, minus some. The table records thousands of clones, 50% to 70% of them present only once. The time point here: after neoadjuvant nivolumab, at surgical resection. The sequences come from PBMCs, collected after nivolumab (anti-PD-1) treatment. The receptors were sampled from a person aged 40-85 years with oral cavity squamous cell carcinoma.

V and J are TRBV5-6 and TRBJ1-4; 7 nucleotides agree with TRBD1. Trimming at V came to 3 bases and at J to 7 bases, leaving 6 bases not matched to a gene. The CDR3 runs 14 residues. Germline CDR1 and CDR2: SGHDT and YYEEEE. The CDR3 loop is CASSSRGFSEKLFF. The DNA of the CDR3 is TGTGCCAGCAGCTCCAGGGGGTTTTCTGAAAAACTGTTTTTT. Combining the CDR3 with reference TRBV5-6 and TRBJ1-4 gives the whole variable domain DAGVTQSPTHLIKTRGQQVTLRCSPKSGHDTVSWYQQALGQGPQFIFQYYEEEERQRGNFPDRFSGHQFPNYSSELNVNALLLGDSALYLCASSSRGFSEKLFFGSGTQLSVL.

This clone was observed a few times. The chain has TRBV28 and TRBJ1-1; D gene unclear. The V gene's germline CDR1 is MDHEN and CDR2 SYDVKM. The CDR3 has 14 residues. Trimming removed 5 bases from V and 5 bases from J, with 15 bases in between. CDR3 sequence: CASSDPRVWTEAFF. In nucleotides, the CDR3 is TGTGCCAGCAGTGATCCTAGGGTATGGACTGAAGCTTTCTTT.